The text below deals with one T cell receptor (beta chain). This specimen comes from a study of shared clonotypes between healthy human individuals. V was shortened by 1 base and J by 2 bases, with 12 bases between the two germline ends. Per the germline V gene, CDR1 is MGHRA and CDR2 is YSYEKL. This CDR3 comprises 15 residues. Profiling relied on immunoSEQ multiplex PCR, and the TCRdb table lists in-frame clones only, not all of them. This table holds roughly 1,800,000 clones, about 95% found once. Naive CD8 cells lacked CD45RO and underwent positive selection for CCR7, leaving out terminally differentiated effector memory CD45RA+ cells.

This sequence was found in a young man in good health. The J gene is TRBJ2-7, the V gene TRBV4-1; a possible D gene is TRBD1 (6 bases). The sequenced material came from naive CD8+ T cells sorted from blood. CDR3 nucleotide sequence: TGCGCCAGCAGCCAAGTAGGGGGACACACCTACGAGCAGTACTTC. Protein sequence: CASSQVGGHTYEQYF.